This TCR beta chain came from a study of blood T cell repertoires in COVID-19. Background on the study: T cells, B-cell-depleted T cells, or PBMCs provided the cDNA or gDNA that served as material.

This CDR3 is built from 14 residues. Trimming at V came to 8 bases and at J to 5 bases, leaving 12 bases not matched to a gene. Looked up from germline, CDR1 is MNHEY and CDR2 is SVGAGI. Original processing methods: Researchers report that nucleated cell counts were estimated from reference gene primer amplification. Profiled with immunoSEQ multiplex PCR; TCRdb holds only in-frame clones, not every one. V and J calls plus clone size are reproduced from that table; the DNA served to infer D and trimming. The profile shows over 200,000 clones, roughly nine tenths of them singletons. Sample: PBMCs or T cells enriched from blood (not recorded which). The chain combines TRBV6-5 with TRBJ2-7, with 7 bases aligning to TRBD1. This TCR came from a human donor in a cohort exposed to, infected with or recovered from COVID-19 (not recorded which). The donor label of this sample is uncertain. The CDR3 DNA sequence: TGTGCCAGCTTATTCGGACAGGAAGGGGACGAGCAGTACTTC. Amino acid sequence: CASLFGQEGDEQYF.